One and the same sample provided the 6 T cell receptor beta chains below, sequenced in a study of blood T cell repertoires in COVID-19. The protocol was immunoSEQ multiplex PCR, while the TCRdb copy is restricted to in-frame clones and leaves out a portion. The profile shows some 110,000 clones, over 80% of them singletons. Sequenced: peripheral blood. The receptors here all came from a woman aged 70-85 years with acute or convalescent COVID-19.

The V gene is TRBV20-1, the J gene TRBJ2-7; 8 bases map to TRBD2. CDR1 and CDR2 from the germline V gene are DFQATT and SNEGSKA (reference sequence). This CDR3 is built from 11 residues. CDR3 sequence (DNA): TGCAGCGCCGGGGGGGGTGCCGAGCAGTACTTC. It specifies CSAGGGAEQYF.

A few counts support this clone. The V gene is TRBV10-3, the J gene TRBJ1-2; D may be TRBD1 (5 bases). This CDR3 has 13 residues. Trimming pared 0 bases from V and 7 bases from J, leaving 9 bases between. Germline loops: CDR1 ENHRY, CDR2 SYGVKD. CDR3 in amino acids: CAISESGQGGYTF. CDR3 bases: TGTGCCATCAGTGAGTCGGGGCAGGGTGGCTACACCTTC.

The chain joins TRBV9 to TRBJ2-3; 9 bases align to TRBD1. CDR3 length: 16 amino acids. The ends lost 0 bases at V and 0 bases at J; junction bases unmatched: 2. Germline loops: CDR1 SGDLS, CDR2 YYNGEE. The CDR3 spells CASSVGTGASTDTQYF. The CDR3 nucleotides read TGTGCCAGCAGCGTAGGGACAGGGGCGAGCACAGATACGCAGTATTTT.

The rearrangement links TRBV6-6 to TRBJ2-7, with D perhaps TRBD2 (7 bases). Germline loops: CDR1 MNHNY, CDR2 SVGAGI (reference sequence). CDR3 length: 15 residues. Trimming took off 4 bases at V and 7 bases at J, with 20 bases between the two ends. DNA of the CDR3: TGTGCCAGCAGTTTCGGTTTGGGGGGGCGTCGGGAGCAGTACTTC. Its translation is CASSFGLGGRREQYF.

Only a few counts were recorded for this clone. The V gene is TRBV19, the J gene TRBJ1-5, with D hard to call. The germline CDR1 and CDR2 sequences are LNHDA and SQIVND (reference sequence). Trimming shortened V by 2 bases and J by 6 bases, and 11 bases separated the two germline ends. This CDR3 comprises 14 residues. The CDR3 DNA reads as TGTGCCAGTAGTATAAGTCTTAGAGGTCAGCCCCAGCATTTT. Translated: CASSISLRGQPQHF.

Written as DNA, the CDR3 is TGTGCCAGCAGGTTAACAGGGAGGGAGGAAAAACTGTTTTTT. Amino acid sequence: CASRLTGREEKLFF. This chain connects TRBV6-5 to TRBJ1-4; D might be TRBD1 (6 bases). The germline V gene encodes CDR1 MNHEY and CDR2 SVGAGI. The germline V and J ends were trimmed by 6 bases and 8 bases, with 16 bases remaining between them. The length of the CDR3 is 14 residues.